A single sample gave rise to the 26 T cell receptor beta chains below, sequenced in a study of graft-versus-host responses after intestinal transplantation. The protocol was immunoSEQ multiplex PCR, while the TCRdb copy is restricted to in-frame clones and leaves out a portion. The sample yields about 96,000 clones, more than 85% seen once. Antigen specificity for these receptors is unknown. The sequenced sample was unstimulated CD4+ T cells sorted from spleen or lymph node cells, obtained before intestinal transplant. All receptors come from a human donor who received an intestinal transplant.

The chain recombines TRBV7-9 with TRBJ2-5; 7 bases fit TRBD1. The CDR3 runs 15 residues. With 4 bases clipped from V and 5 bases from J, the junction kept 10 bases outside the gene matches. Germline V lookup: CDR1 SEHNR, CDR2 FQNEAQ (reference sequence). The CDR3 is CASSSTTGSMETQYF. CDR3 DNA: TGTGCCAGCAGCTCTACGACAGGGTCTATGGAGACCCAGTACTTC.

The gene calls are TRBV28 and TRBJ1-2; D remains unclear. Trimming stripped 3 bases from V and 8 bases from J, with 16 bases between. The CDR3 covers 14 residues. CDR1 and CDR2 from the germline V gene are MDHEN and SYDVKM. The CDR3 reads CASSFVNRGGGYTF. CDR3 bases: TGTGCCAGCAGTTTTGTGAACCGGGGAGGAGGCTACACCTTC.

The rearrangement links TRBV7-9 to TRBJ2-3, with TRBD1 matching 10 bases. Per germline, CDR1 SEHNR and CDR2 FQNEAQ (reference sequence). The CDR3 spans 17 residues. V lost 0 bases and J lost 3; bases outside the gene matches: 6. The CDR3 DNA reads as TGTGCCAGCAGCTTAGCAGCCCCGGACAGGGGGACAGATACGCAGTATTTT. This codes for CASSLAAPDRGTDTQYF.

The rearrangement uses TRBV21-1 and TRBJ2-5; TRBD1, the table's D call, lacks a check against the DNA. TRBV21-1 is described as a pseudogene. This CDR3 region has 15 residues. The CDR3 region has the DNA TGTGCCAGCAGCACGGGACAGGGCCTCCAAGAGACCCAGTACTTC. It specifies CASSTGQGLQETQYF.

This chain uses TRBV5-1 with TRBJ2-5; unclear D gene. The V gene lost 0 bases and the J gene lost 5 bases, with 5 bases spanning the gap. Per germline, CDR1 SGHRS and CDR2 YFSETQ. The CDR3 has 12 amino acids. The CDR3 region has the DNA TGCGCCAGCAGCTTGGATATGGAGACCCAGTACTTC. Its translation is CASSLDMETQYF.

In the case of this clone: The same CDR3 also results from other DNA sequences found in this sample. CDR3 in amino acids: CASSYRRGSYGYTF. CDR3 bases: TGTGCCAGCAGTTACCGGAGGGGTTCCTATGGCTACACCTTC. The V call is TRBV6-5, the J call TRBJ1-2; maybe TRBD1 (5 bases). Germline assignment: CDR1 MNHEY and CDR2 SVGAGI. There are 14 residues in the CDR3. V gave up 2 bases and J gave up 4 bases, with 11 bases separating them.

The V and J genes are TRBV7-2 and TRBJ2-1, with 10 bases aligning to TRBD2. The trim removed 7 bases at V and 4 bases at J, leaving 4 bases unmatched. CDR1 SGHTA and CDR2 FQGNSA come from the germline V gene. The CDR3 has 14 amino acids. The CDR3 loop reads CASKTSGYYNEQFF. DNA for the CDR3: TGTGCCAGCAAGACTAGCGGGTATTACAATGAGCAGTTCTTC.

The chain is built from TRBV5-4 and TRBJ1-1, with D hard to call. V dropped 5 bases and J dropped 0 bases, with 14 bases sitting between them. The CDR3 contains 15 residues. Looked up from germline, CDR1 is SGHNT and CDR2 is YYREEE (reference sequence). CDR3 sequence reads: CASRVGGGMNTEAFF. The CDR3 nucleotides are TGTGCCAGCAGGGTGGGAGGCGGGATGAACACTGAAGCTTTCTTT.

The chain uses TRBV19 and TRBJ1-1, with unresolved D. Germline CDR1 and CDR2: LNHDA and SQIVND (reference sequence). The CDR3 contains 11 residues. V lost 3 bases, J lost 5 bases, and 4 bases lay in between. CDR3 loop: CASSIGTEAFF. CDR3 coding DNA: TGTGCCAGTAGTATCGGGACTGAAGCTTTCTTT.

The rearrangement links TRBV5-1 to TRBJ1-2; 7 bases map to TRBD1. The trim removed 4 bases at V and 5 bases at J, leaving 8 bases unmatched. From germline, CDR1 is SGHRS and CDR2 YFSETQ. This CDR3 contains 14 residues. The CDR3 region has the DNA TGCGCCAGCAGCCTCGGACAGGTTGCTTATGGCTACACCTTC. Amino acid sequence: CASSLGQVAYGYTF.

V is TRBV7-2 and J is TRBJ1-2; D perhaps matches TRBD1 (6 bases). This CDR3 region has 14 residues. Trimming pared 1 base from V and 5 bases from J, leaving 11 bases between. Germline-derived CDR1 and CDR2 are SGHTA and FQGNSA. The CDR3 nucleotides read TGTGCCAGCAGCTTAGATGGGGGGGCGTATGGCTACACCTTC. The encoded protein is CASSLDGGAYGYTF.

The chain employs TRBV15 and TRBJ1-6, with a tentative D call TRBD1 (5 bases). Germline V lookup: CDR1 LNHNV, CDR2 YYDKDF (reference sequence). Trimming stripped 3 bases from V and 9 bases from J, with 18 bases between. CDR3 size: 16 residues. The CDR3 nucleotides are TGTGCCACCAGCAGGAGGAGCGGGGACTCATCTTCACCCCTCCACTTT. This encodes CATSRRSGDSSSPLHF.

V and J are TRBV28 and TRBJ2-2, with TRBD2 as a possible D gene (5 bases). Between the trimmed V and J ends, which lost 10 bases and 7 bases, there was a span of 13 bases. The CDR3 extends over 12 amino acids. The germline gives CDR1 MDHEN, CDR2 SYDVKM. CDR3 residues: CATGPSGGELFF. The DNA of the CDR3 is TGTGCCACCGGGCCAAGCGGCGGGGAGCTGTTTTTT.

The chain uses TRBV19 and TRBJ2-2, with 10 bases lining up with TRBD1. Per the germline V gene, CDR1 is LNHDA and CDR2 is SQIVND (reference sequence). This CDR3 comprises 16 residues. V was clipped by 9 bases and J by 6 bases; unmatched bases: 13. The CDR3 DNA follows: TGTGCCAGCAATTCCGGGACAGGGGAGGATGCCGGGGAGCTGTTTTTT. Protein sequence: CASNSGTGEDAGELFF.

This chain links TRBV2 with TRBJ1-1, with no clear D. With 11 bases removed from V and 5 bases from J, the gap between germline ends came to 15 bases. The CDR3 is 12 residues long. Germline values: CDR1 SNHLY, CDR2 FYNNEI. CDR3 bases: TGTGCCGGAGGGCCCCGGTGGACTGAAGCTTTCTTT. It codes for CAGGPRWTEAFF.

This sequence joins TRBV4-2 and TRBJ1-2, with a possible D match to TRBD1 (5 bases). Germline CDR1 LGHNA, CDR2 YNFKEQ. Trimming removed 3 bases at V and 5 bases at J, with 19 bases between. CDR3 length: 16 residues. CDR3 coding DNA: TGTGCCAGCAGCCAGAAGACCGGGGGATGGGAATATGGCTACACCTTC. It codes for CASSQKTGGWEYGYTF.

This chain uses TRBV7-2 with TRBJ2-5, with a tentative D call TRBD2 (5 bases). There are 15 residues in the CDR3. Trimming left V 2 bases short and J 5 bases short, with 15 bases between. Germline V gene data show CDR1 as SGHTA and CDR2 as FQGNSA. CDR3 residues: CASSLLIGGGETQYF. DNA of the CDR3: TGTGCCAGCAGCTTATTAATCGGAGGCGGTGAGACCCAGTACTTC.

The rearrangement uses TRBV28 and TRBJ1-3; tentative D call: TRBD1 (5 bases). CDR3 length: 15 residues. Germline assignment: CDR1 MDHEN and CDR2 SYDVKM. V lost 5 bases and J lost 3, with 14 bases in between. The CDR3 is CASSAVTDLGNTIYF. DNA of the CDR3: TGTGCCAGCAGTGCCGTGACAGACCTTGGAAACACCATATATTTT.

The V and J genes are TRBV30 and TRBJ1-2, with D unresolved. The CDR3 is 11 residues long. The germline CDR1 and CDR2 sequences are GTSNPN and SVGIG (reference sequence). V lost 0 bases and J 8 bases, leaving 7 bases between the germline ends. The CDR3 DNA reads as TGTGCCTGGAGTGTTTCGGTCGGCTACACCTTC. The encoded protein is CAWSVSVGYTF.

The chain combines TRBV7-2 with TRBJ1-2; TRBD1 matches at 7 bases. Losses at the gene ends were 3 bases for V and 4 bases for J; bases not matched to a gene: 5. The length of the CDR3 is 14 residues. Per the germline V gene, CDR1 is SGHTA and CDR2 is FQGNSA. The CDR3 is CASSFQTGIYGYTF. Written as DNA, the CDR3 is TGTGCCAGCAGCTTCCAGACAGGGATCTATGGCTACACCTTC.

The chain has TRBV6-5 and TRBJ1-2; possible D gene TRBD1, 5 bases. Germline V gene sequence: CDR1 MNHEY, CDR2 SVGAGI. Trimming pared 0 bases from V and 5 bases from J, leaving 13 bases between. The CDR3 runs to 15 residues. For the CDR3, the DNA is TGTGCCAGCAGTTACTCCAGGGCCCTTGGGTATGGCTACACCTTC. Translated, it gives CASSYSRALGYGYTF.

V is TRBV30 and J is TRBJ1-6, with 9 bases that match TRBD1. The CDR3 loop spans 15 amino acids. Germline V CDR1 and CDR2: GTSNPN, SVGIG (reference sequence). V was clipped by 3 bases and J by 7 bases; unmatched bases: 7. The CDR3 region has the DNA TGTGCCTGGAGGGTCCCCGGGACAGGGAATTCACCCCTCCACTTT. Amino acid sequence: CAWRVPGTGNSPLHF. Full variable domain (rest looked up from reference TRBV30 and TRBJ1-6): SQTIHQWPATLVQPVGSPLSLECTVEGTSNPNLYWYRQAAGRGLQLLFYSVGIGQISSEVPQNLSASRPQDRQFILSSKKLLLSDSGFYLCAWRVPGTGNSPLHFGNGTRLTVT.

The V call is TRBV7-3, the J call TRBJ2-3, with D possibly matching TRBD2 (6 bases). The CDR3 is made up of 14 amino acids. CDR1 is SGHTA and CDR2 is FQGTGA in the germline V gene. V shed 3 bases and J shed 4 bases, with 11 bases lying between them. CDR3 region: CASSLDYSSDTQYF. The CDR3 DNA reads TGTGCCAGCAGCTTGGACTATTCCTCAGATACGCAGTATTTT.

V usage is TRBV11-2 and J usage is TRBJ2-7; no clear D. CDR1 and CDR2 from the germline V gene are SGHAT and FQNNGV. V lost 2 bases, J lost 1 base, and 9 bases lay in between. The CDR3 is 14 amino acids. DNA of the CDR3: TGTGCCAGCAGCTTACCAGCAGGATCCTACGAGCAGTACTTC. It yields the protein CASSLPAGSYEQYF.

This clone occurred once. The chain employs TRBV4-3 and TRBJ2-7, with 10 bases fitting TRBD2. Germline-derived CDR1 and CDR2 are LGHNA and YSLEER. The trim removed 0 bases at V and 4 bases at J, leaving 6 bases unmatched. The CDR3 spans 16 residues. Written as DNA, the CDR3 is TGCGCCAGCAGCCAAGAAGCGGGGGGGCGAGTTTACGAGCAGTACTTC. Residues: CASSQEAGGRVYEQYF.

The CDR3 sequence is CASSPKTRSYEQYF. Written as DNA, the CDR3 is TGTGCCAGCAGCCCTAAGACTCGATCCTACGAGCAGTACTTC. This chain connects TRBV7-9 to TRBJ2-7, with D hard to call. Trimming left V 5 bases short and J 1 base short, with 12 bases between. Germline V CDR1 and CDR2: SEHNR, FQNEAQ (reference sequence). The CDR3 covers 14 residues.